The 26 T cell receptor beta chains reported below all come from one sample, sequenced in a study of cytomegalovirus exposure and HLA in healthy donors. The repertoire was sequenced with immunoSEQ multiplex PCR; TCRdb's copy has only in-frame clones and lacks some. Of some 170,000 clones detected, roughly 89% appear once; the ten largest clones hold 4% to 5%. Sequencing was performed on PBMCs. The receptors come from a man between 18 and 35 years old in good health and CMV-seropositive.

This clone was recorded once. V and J are TRBV28 and TRBJ1-3, with D unresolved. The V end lost 6 bases, the J end lost 15 bases, and 21 bases lay between the germline ends. CDR3 length equals 13 residues. Germline V gene sequence: CDR1 MDHEN, CDR2 SYDVKM. The CDR3 sequence: CASSKSPRISTYF. The DNA of the CDR3 is TGTGCCAGCAGCAAATCCCCCAGGATATCTACATATTTT.

V and J are TRBV6-1 and TRBJ2-7, with D perhaps matching TRBD1 (6 bases). V lost 4 bases and J lost 3, with 10 bases in between. The germline gives CDR1 MNHNS, CDR2 SASEGT. The CDR3 consists of 13 residues. CDR3 residues: CASSVGRGYEQYF. In nucleotides, the CDR3 is TGTGCCAGCAGTGTTGGCAGGGGCTACGAGCAGTACTTC.

V gene TRBV5-4 combines with J gene TRBJ2-5, with D maybe TRBD2 (5 bases). In germline, CDR1 is SGHNT, CDR2 YYREEE (reference sequence). Trimming removed 5 bases from V and 1 base from J, with 15 bases in between. The CDR3 loop spans 15 amino acids. In nucleotides, the CDR3 is TGTGCCAGCAGTTCGCCCCCCGGGATCCAAGAGACCCAGTACTTC. Its translation is CASSSPPGIQETQYF.

The CDR3, as DNA: TGTGCCAGCAGTGACGGCCCACAAGAGACCCAGTACTTC. It is translated as CASSDGPQETQYF. This chain connects TRBV6-4 to TRBJ2-5; D remains ambiguous. The CDR3 is 13 residues long. Trimming stripped 2 bases from V and 2 bases from J, with 6 bases between. Germline CDR1 MRHNA, CDR2 SNTAGT.

The chain uses TRBV4-1 and TRBJ2-5; 8 nucleotides match TRBD2. The ends lost 1 base at V and 5 bases at J; junction bases unmatched: 9. From germline, CDR1 is MGHRA and CDR2 YSYEKL. This CDR3 has 16 amino acids. CDR3 in DNA: TGCGCCAGCAGCCAAGTGATGGGACTAGTGGGGGAGACCCAGTACTTC. Translation: CASSQVMGLVGETQYF.

The genes are TRBV2 and TRBJ2-2, with D uncertain. The V end lost 7 bases, the J end lost 3 bases, and 6 bases lay between the germline ends. CDR3 length: 12 residues. Per the germline V gene, CDR1 is SNHLY and CDR2 is FYNNEI. The CDR3 bases are TGTGCCAGCAACAGAGACACCGGGGAGCTGTTTTTT. It is translated as CASNRDTGELFF.

The chain employs TRBV27 and TRBJ2-1; D may be TRBD1 (6 bases). The germline gives CDR1 MNHEY, CDR2 SMNVEV (reference sequence). The CDR3 spans 20 residues. V lost 1 base to trimming and J lost 4 bases, with 26 bases between them. Written as DNA, the CDR3 is TGTGCCAGCAGTTTATACCCGCCCAGGGACACCTCCGAGCCTTACAATGAGCAGTTCTTC. Amino acid sequence: CASSLYPPRDTSEPYNEQFF.

V gene TRBV6-1 combines with J gene TRBJ2-7, with 9 nucleotides matching TRBD2. The J segment lost 4 bases and the V segment lost 5 bases, leaving 6 bases of the junction unmatched. Germline V gene sequence: CDR1 MNHNS, CDR2 SASEGT. This CDR3 is 14 amino acids long. The CDR3 coding sequence is TGTGCCAGCAGTCTACGAGCGGGGGGTTACGAGCAGTACTTC. Amino acids: CASSLRAGGYEQYF.

The chain combines TRBV5-4 with TRBJ1-3, with 8 bases matching TRBD1. Germline values: CDR1 SGHNT, CDR2 YYREEE (reference sequence). The CDR3 runs 17 residues. The V gene end was trimmed by 3 bases and the J gene end by 0 bases; junction bases not matched to a gene: 8. The CDR3 DNA is TGTGCCAGCAGCTCGGGGGGACAGGTCGTCTCTGGAAACACCATATATTTT. This encodes CASSSGGQVVSGNTIYF. The whole variable domain, filled in from reference TRBV5-4 and TRBJ1-3, reads ETGVTQSPTHLIKTRGQQVTLRCSSQSGHNTVSWYQQALGQGPQFIFQYYREEENGRGNFPPRFSGLQFPNYSSELNVNALELDDSALYLCASSSGGQVVSGNTIYFGEGSWLTVV.

CDR3 nucleotides: TGTGCCAGCAGCTTAAGGGAGGGAGAGACCCAGTACTTC. It specifies CASSLREGETQYF. The chain joins TRBV7-3 to TRBJ2-5; 7 bases are shared with TRBD2. This CDR3 comprises 13 residues. The germline V gene has CDR1 SGHTA and CDR2 FQGTGA. Germline trimming cut 1 base from V and 4 bases from J; bases unmatched to any gene: 0.

CDR3 region: CAWGSHASRGSNYGYTF. For the CDR3, the DNA is TGTGCCTGGGGCTCCCATGCTTCCAGGGGTTCTAACTATGGCTACACCTTC. The rearrangement uses TRBV30 and TRBJ1-2, with a possible D match to TRBD1 (6 bases). The V end was cut by 5 bases, the J end by 0 bases, with 22 bases between. This CDR3 is 17 amino acids long. Germline-derived CDR1 and CDR2 are GTSNPN and SVGIG (reference sequence).

This clone occurred once. The chain is built from TRBV21-1 and TRBJ2-7; the table's D call of TRBD2 was not tested on the DNA. TRBV21-1 is described as a pseudogene. CDR3 length: 15 amino acids. The CDR3 nucleotides read TGTGCCAGCAGCAAAGTTCACGGGGAGGTACGAAAGCAGTACTTC. It translates to CASSKVHGEVRKQYF.

The J gene is TRBJ1-1, the V gene TRBV30; D uncertain. In germline, CDR1 is GTSNPN, CDR2 SVGIG (reference sequence). The CDR3 is made up of 14 amino acids. Trimming pared 0 bases from V and 1 base from J, leaving 9 bases between. For the CDR3, the DNA is TGTGCCTGGAGTGTACTCGATACGAACACTGAAGCTTTCTTT. It codes for CAWSVLDTNTEAFF.

The chain employs TRBV21-1 and TRBJ2-7; TRBD1 is taken as the D call from the table, unchecked against the DNA. TRBV21-1 is classified as a pseudogene. The CDR3 is 13 residues long. The CDR3 reads CASSNTFSYEQYF. The DNA of the CDR3 is TGTGCCAGCAGCAACACATTCTCCTACGAGCAGTACTTC.

The gene calls are TRBV7-9 and TRBJ1-4; D call uncertain. CDR1 and CDR2 (germline): SEHNR, FQNEAQ (reference sequence). The germline V and J ends were trimmed by 7 bases and 6 bases, with 9 bases remaining between them. The CDR3 spans 12 residues. The CDR3 sequence is CASIPIHEKLFF. The CDR3 region has the DNA TGTGCCAGCATCCCTATTCATGAAAAACTGTTTTTT.

This rearrangement joins TRBV28 to TRBJ2-5; 8 bases agree with TRBD2. The CDR3 extends over 14 amino acids. With 10 bases clipped from V and 5 bases from J, the junction kept 12 bases outside the gene matches. Germline assignment: CDR1 MDHEN and CDR2 SYDVKM. In DNA, the CDR3 is TGTGCCACCACTTTTGGACTAGCTCGGGAGACCCAGTACTTC. Its protein is CATTFGLARETQYF.

In this sample, this clone turned up a few times. The V and J genes are TRBV19 and TRBJ1-1; TRBD1 matches 7 bases. The junction had 9 bases not matched to a gene; V was cut back by 3 bases and J by 5 bases. Germline CDR1 LNHDA, CDR2 SQIVND (reference sequence). The CDR3 is 15 residues long. CDR3 in DNA: TGTGCCAGTAGTATCGACAGGGTGGGGAAAACTGAAGCTTTCTTT. Its protein is CASSIDRVGKTEAFF.

The J gene is TRBJ2-5, the V gene TRBV11-2; 7 bases match TRBD1. This CDR3 contains 14 residues. V was clipped by 5 bases and J by 5 bases; unmatched bases: 8. Germline V CDR1 and CDR2: SGHAT, FQNNGV. This CDR3 reads CASSTQGKSETQYF. DNA of the CDR3: TGTGCCAGCAGCACACAGGGGAAGAGTGAGACCCAGTACTTC.

This rearrangement joins TRBV28 to TRBJ2-6; D is perhaps TRBD1 (6 bases). The V gene's germline CDR1 is MDHEN and CDR2 SYDVKM. V was clipped by 8 bases and J by 2 bases, with 16 bases between them. The CDR3 is 16 amino acids. CDR3: CASGTGISPGANVLTF. The CDR3 DNA follows: TGTGCCAGCGGAACAGGGATCAGCCCTGGGGCCAACGTCCTGACTTTC.

The chain is built from TRBV2 and TRBJ2-7, with 7 bases that match TRBD2. Germline CDR1 reads SNHLY; CDR2 reads FYNNEI. V lost 7 bases to trimming and J lost 1 base; unmatched junction nucleotides: 34. This CDR3 comprises 23 residues. CDR3 residues: CASIGGYKRDSQSGSSGSYEQYF. The DNA of the CDR3 is TGTGCCAGCATCGGGGGATACAAGCGGGATAGCCAGTCAGGCAGTTCCGGATCCTACGAGCAGTACTTC. Full variable domain (missing parts from reference TRBV2 and TRBJ2-7): EPEVTQTPSHQVTQMGQEVILRCVPISNHLYFYWYRQILGQKVEFLVSFYNNEISEKSEIFDDQFSVERPDGSNFTLKIRSTKLEDSAMYFCASIGGYKRDSQSGSSGSYEQYFGPGTRLTVT.

The chain couples TRBV2 to TRBJ2-1; TRBD1 matches 7 bases. This CDR3 has 14 residues. Germline V gene data show CDR1 as SNHLY and CDR2 as FYNNEI. Trimming at V came to 2 bases and at J to 2 bases, leaving 0 bases not matched to a gene. CDR3 bases: TGTGCCAGCAGTGAAAGGGGGCCCTACAATGAGCAGTTCTTC. Amino acid sequence: CASSERGPYNEQFF.

The chain is built from TRBV28 and TRBJ2-1; D might be TRBD2 (7 bases). The germline V and J ends were trimmed by 8 bases and 0 bases, with 14 bases remaining between them. Per the germline V gene, CDR1 is MDHEN and CDR2 is SYDVKM. The CDR3 contains 15 residues. This CDR3 reads CASLGRGDSYNEQFF. The CDR3, as DNA: TGTGCCAGCCTTGGGAGGGGGGACTCCTACAATGAGCAGTTCTTC.

This chain connects TRBV18 to TRBJ1-2; 8 nucleotides align to TRBD1. V was clipped by 0 bases and J by 7 bases; unmatched bases: 4. The germline V gene encodes CDR1 KGHSH and CDR2 LQKENI. This CDR3 region has 14 residues. As DNA, the CDR3 is TGTGCCAGCTCACCACCGTCAGGGGGCACTGGCTACACCTTC. It is translated as CASSPPSGGTGYTF. Based on the CDR3 plus reference TRBV18 and TRBJ1-2, the full variable domain is NAGVMQNPRHLVRRRGQEARLRCSPMKGHSHVYWYRQLPEEGLKFMVYLQKENIIDESGMPKERFSAEFPKEGPSILRIQQVVRGDSAAYFCASSPPSGGTGYTFGSGTRLTVV.

J is TRBJ2-7 and V is TRBV5-1, with D unresolved. Trimming pared 4 bases from V and 2 bases from J, leaving 22 bases between. CDR1 and CDR2 (germline): SGHRS, YFSETQ. The CDR3 length is 17 residues. The CDR3, as DNA: TGCGCCAGCAGCGTGGCCCCCAGGCACAAAAGCACCTACGAGCAGTACTTC. Translating it yields CASSVAPRHKSTYEQYF.

This clone was observed many times. This same CDR3 is encoded by further DNA sequences in the sample. CDR3 sequence: CASSELAGGYNEQFF. Written as DNA, the CDR3 is TGTGCCAGCAGTGAACTAGCGGGAGGTTACAATGAGCAGTTCTTC. The V and J genes are TRBV6-1 and TRBJ2-1; 11 bases line up with TRBD2. V trimming: 2 bases; J trimming: 4 bases; junction bases outside the gene matches: 1. Germline loops: CDR1 MNHNS, CDR2 SASEGT. This CDR3 comprises 15 residues.

Details on this clone: Other nucleotide sequences from this sample produce the same CDR3. This rearrangement joins TRBV7-3 to TRBJ2-6; D possibly corresponds to TRBD1 (6 bases). Trimming stripped 0 bases from V and 0 bases from J, with 6 bases between. Germline CDR1 SGHTA, CDR2 FQGTGA. The length of the CDR3 is 16 residues. The CDR3 sequence: CASSLTGGSGANVLTF. The CDR3 DNA reads as TGTGCCAGCAGCTTAACAGGGGGCTCTGGGGCCAACGTCCTGACTTTC. The entire variable domain, with the rest obtained from reference TRBV7-3 and TRBJ2-6, is as follows: GAGVSQTPSNKVTEKGKYVELRCDPISGHTALYWYRQSLGQGPEFLIYFQGTGAADDSGLPNDRFFAVRPEGSVSTLKIQRTERGDSAVYLCASSLTGGSGANVLTFGAGSRLTVL.